This record covers a single TCR beta chain. The antigen remains unidentified. The CDR3 spans 13 residues. Germline V gene data show CDR1 as KGHDR and CDR2 as SFDVKD. Deletions cut 12 bases from V and 0 bases from J, with 11 bases between. This specimen comes from a study of Graves' ophthalmopathy and Graves' hyperthyroidism. Study-level points and caveats: In separating ophthalmopathy from stable hyperthyroidism, a 13-signature model achieved nearly 90% sensitivity and around 80% specificity. In blood appeared most of the expanded thyroid clonotypes whose frequency exceeded 0.001.

Investigators amplified TCR beta CDR3 regions from RNA transcripts. HTBI primers served in a first-round RT-PCR, which a second-round multiplex PCR followed. TCRdb called the multiplex PCR reads again in MiXCR, with one record for every CDR3 protein. The table lists 650,000 to 900,000 distinct CDR3 sequences, 40% of them singletons. The study excluded patients with other autoimmune diseases, uncontrolled infections, pregnancy or lactation. Sequenced input: peripheral blood. The chain carries TRBV24-1 and TRBJ1-5; D ambiguous. This TCR was recovered from an adult man with Graves' ophthalmopathy. CDR3 residues: CAGSYDSNQPQHF. For the CDR3, the DNA is TGTGCCGGCAGTTACGATAGCAATCAGCCCCAGCATTTT.